Sequencing of this T cell receptor beta chain was carried out in a study of T cells in Graves' hyperthyroidism and ophthalmopathy. The ends were cut back, 4 bases at V and 3 bases at J, with 21 bases in the middle. CDR3 length equals 17 residues. The germline gives CDR1 MGHRA, CDR2 YSYEKL. The TCR beta CDR3 regions underwent amplification using RNA transcripts as the source. RT-PCR in the first round (using the HTBI primer set) targeted the TCR CDR3. TCRdb fed the multiplex PCR reads into MiXCR, producing one record per CDR3 protein. The repertoire includes around 490,000 distinct CDR3 sequences, less than 20% of them detected once, and about 50% sits in the top ten.

What was sequenced was blood. The rearrangement joins TRBV4-1 to TRBJ1-2; D unclear. The TCR sequence derives from a man aged 35 to 55 with Graves' ophthalmopathy. The CDR3 DNA reads as TGCGCCAGCAGCCCCGTCGGCAGAAGGACCTACTACTATGGCTACACCTTC. Its translation is CASSPVGRRTYYYGYTF.